The next 3 T cell receptor beta chains were all read from a single sample in a study of immune evolution from preneoplasia to lung adenocarcinoma. The method was immunoSEQ multiplex PCR; TCRdb's version includes in-frame clones alone and lacks a portion of them. This sample has more than 15,000 clones; 86% occur once, and the top ten carry 2.5% to 3%. Sequenced material: FFPE invasive lung adenocarcinoma tissue. These receptors all stem from a person aged 70 to 85 with invasive lung adenocarcinoma.

The genes are TRBV29-1 and TRBJ1-1; a weak D match, TRBD1 (6 bases). The germline V gene encodes CDR1 SQVTM and CDR2 ANQGSEA. Trimming cost V 1 base and J 4 bases, with 16 bases left between them. The CDR3 spans 15 residues. The CDR3 loop reads CSVEVAQGGSTEAFF. As DNA, the CDR3 is TGCAGCGTTGAAGTAGCACAGGGAGGGAGCACTGAAGCTTTCTTT.

The J gene is TRBJ2-1, the V gene TRBV27; D uncertain. Trimming cost V 3 bases and J 4 bases, with 10 bases left between them. This CDR3 comprises 14 residues. CDR1 is MNHEY, CDR2 SMNVEV, per germline (reference sequence). DNA of the CDR3: TGTGCCAGCAGTTTTGGGTTGCTGTACAATGAGCAGTTCTTC. Protein: CASSFGLLYNEQFF.

The gene calls are TRBV28 and TRBJ1-2, with TRBD1 matching over 8 bases. Germline CDR1 reads MDHEN; CDR2 reads SYDVKM. This CDR3 spans 13 amino acids. Trimming took 2 bases from V and 7 from J; bases not matched to a gene: 3. This chain's CDR3 is CASSLQGAPGYTF. The CDR3 DNA reads TGTGCCAGCAGTTTACAGGGGGCGCCTGGCTACACCTTC.